This T cell receptor (beta chain) was identified in a study of blood T cell repertoires in COVID-19. Study in general: Material from acute and convalescent COVID-19 was sourced from the United States, Italy and Spain. PBMCs, B-cell-depleted T cells, or T cells were the source of the cDNA or gDNA that made up the material.

Trimming shortened V by 3 bases and J by 4 bases, and 8 bases separated the two germline ends. The germline CDR1 and CDR2 sequences are SEHNR and FQNEAQ (reference sequence). This CDR3 contains 13 residues. In the authors' methods: How many nucleated cells were present was estimated from reference gene primer amplification. TCRdb's table, derived via immunoSEQ multiplex PCR, lists solely in-frame clones and lacks some. That table is the source of V, J and clone size, and D and trimming were worked out from the DNA. Altogether fewer than 350,000 clones are present, approximately 81% being singletons, with the ten largest covering roughly 2.9%.

The receptor was isolated from a woman aged 55-70 years with active or convalescent COVID-19. V gene TRBV7-9 combines with J gene TRBJ2-3; weak D call: TRBD2 (5 bases). The sequencing input was peripheral blood. The CDR3 sequence: CASSLWGADTQYF. Written as DNA, the CDR3 is TGTGCCAGCAGCTTGTGGGGAGCAGATACGCAGTATTTT.